These 21 T cell receptor beta chains originate from one sample sequenced in a study of blood T cell repertoires in COVID-19. Sequencing was performed with immunoSEQ multiplex PCR; in TCRdb, only in-frame clones are kept and a portion is missing. The sample records around 170,000 clones, 74% being singletons. Input material: peripheral blood. Source of these receptors: a woman older than 75 with acute or convalescent COVID-19.

The rearrangement uses TRBV7-7 and TRBJ1-1; 10 bases are a match to TRBD1. The germline gives CDR1 SSHAT, CDR2 FNYEAQ (reference sequence). The CDR3 spans 18 residues. The V gene end was trimmed by 1 base and the J gene end by 0 bases; junction bases not matched to a gene: 8. This CDR3 reads CASSLDGQGVLMNTEAFF. In nucleotides, the CDR3 is TGTGCCAGCAGCTTAGATGGACAGGGGGTCCTCATGAACACTGAAGCTTTCTTT.

This sequence joins TRBV7-2 and TRBJ1-6; 7 nucleotides align to TRBD1. The length of the CDR3 is 15 residues. Trimming at V came to 5 bases and at J to 7 bases, leaving 8 bases not matched to a gene. Germline assignment: CDR1 SGHTA and CDR2 FQGNSA. Written as DNA, the CDR3 is TGTGCCAGCAGCCGCACCGACAGGGCCAATTCACCCCTCCACTTT. Its translation is CASSRTDRANSPLHF.

The V call is TRBV30, the J call TRBJ1-1, with a weak D call TRBD1 (5 bases). V lost 0 bases to trimming and J lost 8 bases, with 7 bases between them. CDR3 length: 11 residues. Germline CDR1 GTSNPN, CDR2 SVGIG (reference sequence). The CDR3 nucleotides read TGTGCCTGGAGTGTCTCAGGGGAAGCTTTCTTT. Its protein product is CAWSVSGEAFF.

V is TRBV18 and J is TRBJ1-1; D gene ambiguous. Looked up from germline, CDR1 is KGHSH and CDR2 is LQKENI. With 6 bases removed from V and 5 bases from J, the gap between germline ends came to 16 bases. This CDR3 is built from 14 residues. The CDR3 DNA is TGTGCCAGCTCCCAGTCGGGAACAGCAACTGAAGCTTTCTTT. It is translated as CASSQSGTATEAFF.

This chain links TRBV3-1 (or the pseudogene TRBV3-2) with TRBJ1-2; 8 nucleotides agree with TRBD1. The trim removed 4 bases at V and 3 bases at J, leaving 4 bases unmatched. CDR3 size: 14 residues. The germline V gene has CDR1 LGHDT and CDR2 YNNKEL (reference sequence). CDR3 residues: CASSPRGRDYGYTF. CDR3 nucleotide sequence: TGTGCCAGCAGCCCCAGGGGGCGCGACTATGGCTACACCTTC.

The chain is built from TRBV11-3 and TRBJ2-3; D remains unclear. Trimming pared 9 bases from V and 2 bases from J, leaving 12 bases between. The CDR3 loop spans 13 amino acids. The germline V gene has CDR1 SGHNT and CDR2 YENEEA. The CDR3 loop is CASSRSNTDTQYF. The CDR3 DNA reads as TGTGCCAGTTCCCGGTCGAACACAGATACGCAGTATTTT.

This chain joins TRBV11-1 and TRBJ2-7, with 9 bases identical to TRBD1. Trimming cost V 5 bases and J 2 bases; bases outside gene matches: 7. Germline values: CDR1 SGHAT, CDR2 FQDESV (reference sequence). The CDR3 is made up of 15 amino acids. CDR3 region: CASSRTGDLAYEQYF. CDR3 nucleotides: TGTGCCAGCAGCCGGACAGGGGATTTGGCCTACGAGCAGTACTTC.

The chain is built from TRBV19 and TRBJ2-2, with 8 bases identical to TRBD2. The CDR3 runs 17 residues. Germline CDR1 LNHDA, CDR2 SQIVND (reference sequence). V was clipped by 0 bases and J by 3 bases; unmatched bases: 6. The CDR3, as DNA: TGTGCCAGTAGTATAGAGGCGCTAGCGGGCTACACCGGGGAGCTGTTTTTT. Its translation: CASSIEALAGYTGELFF.

The CDR3 protein is CASSLPTDQSEAFF. Here the CDR3 DNA reads TGTGCCAGCAGTTTGCCCACCGATCAGTCTGAAGCTTTCTTT. This chain uses TRBV28 with TRBJ1-1; D is unclear. This CDR3 comprises 14 residues. V was cut by 3 bases and J by 6 bases, with 14 bases left in between. Per the germline V gene, CDR1 is MDHEN and CDR2 is SYDVKM.

The gene calls are TRBV7-8 and TRBJ1-4; 9 bases are shared with TRBD1. V dropped 3 bases and J dropped 5; count of bases not matched to a gene: 1. CDR3 size: 14 residues. The germline V gene encodes CDR1 SGHVS and CDR2 FQNEAQ. For the CDR3, the DNA is TGTGCCAGCAGCTTGGGACAGGGAAATGAAAAACTGTTTTTT. This encodes CASSLGQGNEKLFF.

This clone has only a few counts. The CDR3 DNA follows: TGTGCCAGCAGCACAGGGATGAACACTGAAGCTTTCTTT. Encoded protein: CASSTGMNTEAFF. The chain couples TRBV28 to TRBJ1-1; possibly TRBD1 for D (6 bases). The CDR3 has 13 amino acids. V was cut by 6 bases and J by 0 bases, with 8 bases left in between. CDR1 and CDR2 (germline): MDHEN, SYDVKM.

V is TRBV5-1 and J is TRBJ2-1, with D perhaps TRBD2 (6 bases). V was clipped by 3 bases and J by 4 bases, with 11 bases between them. The CDR3 covers 14 residues. Germline CDR1 and CDR2: SGHRS and YFSETQ. The CDR3 spells CASSSEGSYNEQFF. The CDR3 coding sequence is TGCGCCAGCAGCTCGGAGGGTTCGTACAATGAGCAGTTCTTC.

J is TRBJ1-6 and V is TRBV28; a weak D match, TRBD1 (5 bases). The CDR3 totals 14 residues. In germline, CDR1 is MDHEN, CDR2 SYDVKM. V was shortened by 6 bases and J by 7 bases, with 13 bases between the two germline ends. Here the CDR3 DNA reads TGTGCCAGCAGCAGGACCGGGGGAAATTCACCCCTCCACTTT. Protein product: CASSRTGGNSPLHF. Variable domain in full (rest from reference TRBV28 and TRBJ1-6): DVKVTQSSRYLVKRTGEKVFLECVQDMDHENMFWYRQDPGLGLRLIYFSYDVKMKEKGDIPEGYSVSREKKERFSLILESASTNQTSMYLCASSRTGGNSPLHFGNGTRLTVT.

The chain links TRBV28 to TRBJ1-2; D is uncertain. V lost 6 bases and J 1 base, leaving 12 bases between the germline ends. Germline V CDR1 and CDR2: MDHEN, SYDVKM. The CDR3 has 14 residues. CDR3 sequence reads: CASRLPAGNYGYTF. CDR3 nucleotide sequence: TGTGCCAGCAGGTTGCCAGCAGGTAACTATGGCTACACCTTC.

The sample holds a few counts of this clone. The CDR3 region has the DNA TGCGCCAGCAGTCCAGGGATTTCTCATACCTACAATGAGCAGTTCTTC. It encodes CASSPGISHTYNEQFF. V gene TRBV10-2 combines with J gene TRBJ2-1, with D possibly matching TRBD1 (5 bases). The CDR3 length is 16 residues. V lost 5 bases to trimming and J lost 2 bases, with 16 bases between them. Germline V CDR1 and CDR2: WSHSY, SAAADI.

The DNA of the CDR3 is TGTGCCAGCAGATGGACAGGGGGTCCCTTGCAGCCCCAGCATTTT. Translating it yields CASRWTGGPLQPQHF. The gene calls are TRBV6-6 and TRBJ1-5; 10 bases agree with TRBD1. The V and J ends lost 6 bases and 7 bases, in that order; junction bases with no gene match: 9. CDR1 and CDR2 from the germline V gene are MNHNY and SVGAGI (reference sequence). The CDR3 has 15 amino acids.

This chain links TRBV19 with TRBJ2-1, with a tentative D call TRBD1 (6 bases). Germline V CDR1 and CDR2: LNHDA, SQIVND (reference sequence). This CDR3 has 14 amino acids. V gave up 6 bases and J gave up 6 bases, with 15 bases separating them. The CDR3 DNA sequence: TGTGCCAGTAGCCCCCGACAGGAAGCCAATGAGCAGTTCTTC. Residues: CASSPRQEANEQFF.

This chain links TRBV11-2 with TRBJ2-1, with D possibly matching TRBD1 (5 bases). Germline CDR1 is SGHAT and CDR2 is FQNNGV. The ends were cut back, 5 bases at V and 4 bases at J, with 12 bases in the middle. The CDR3 extends over 14 amino acids. The CDR3 nucleotides are TGTGCCAGCAGCCCGATGCAGGGTTACAATGAGCAGTTCTTC. Translation gives CASSPMQGYNEQFF.

The gene calls are TRBV5-4 and TRBJ1-2; 7 bases agree with TRBD1. The CDR3 sequence is 15 residues long. The germline V gene encodes CDR1 SGHNT and CDR2 YYREEE (reference sequence). The V segment lost 4 bases and the J segment 2 bases; nucleotides outside the gene matches: 8. DNA for the CDR3: TGTGCCAGCAGCCCGAGGACAGGAGTAAACTATGGCTACACCTTC. Its translation: CASSPRTGVNYGYTF.

This clone was observed a handful of times. This chain uses TRBV19 with TRBJ1-1; the D is unclear. V lost 0 bases, J lost 5 bases, and 7 bases lay in between. The CDR3 covers 13 residues. Germline-derived CDR1 and CDR2 are LNHDA and SQIVND (reference sequence). The CDR3 loop is CASSIDKRTEAFF. The DNA of the CDR3 is TGTGCCAGTAGTATAGATAAGCGGACTGAAGCTTTCTTT.

The V and J genes are TRBV7-8 and TRBJ2-7; weak D call: TRBD2 (6 bases). The germline V gene has CDR1 SGHVS and CDR2 FQNEAQ. CDR3 length: 16 residues. Trimming left V 5 bases short and J 4 bases short, with 21 bases between. The CDR3 nucleotides are TGTGCCAGCAGCCCCGGGAGCTGGGATGGAGGGTACGAGCAGTACTTC. This gives the protein CASSPGSWDGGYEQYF.